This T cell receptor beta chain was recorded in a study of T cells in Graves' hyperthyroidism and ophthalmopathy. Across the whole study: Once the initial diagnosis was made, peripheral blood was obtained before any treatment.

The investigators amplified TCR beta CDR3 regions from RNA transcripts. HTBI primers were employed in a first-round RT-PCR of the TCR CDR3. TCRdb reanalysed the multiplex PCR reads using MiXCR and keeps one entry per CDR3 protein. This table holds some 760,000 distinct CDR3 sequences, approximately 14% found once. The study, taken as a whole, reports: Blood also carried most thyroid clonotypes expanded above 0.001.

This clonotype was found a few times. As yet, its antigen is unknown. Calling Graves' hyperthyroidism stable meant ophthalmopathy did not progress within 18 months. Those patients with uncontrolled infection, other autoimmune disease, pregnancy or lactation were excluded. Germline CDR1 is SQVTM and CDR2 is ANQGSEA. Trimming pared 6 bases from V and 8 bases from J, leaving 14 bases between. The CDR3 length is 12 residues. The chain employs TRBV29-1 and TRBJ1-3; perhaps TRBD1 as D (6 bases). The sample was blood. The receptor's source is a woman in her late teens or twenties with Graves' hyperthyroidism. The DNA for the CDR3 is TGCAGCGTAGGACAGTCCGCGGACACCATATATTTT. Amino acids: CSVGQSADTIYF.